Sequencing of this T cell receptor (beta chain) was carried out in a study of T cells after somatic rescue of genetic block. The CDR3 consists of 16 residues. Germline lookup yields CDR1 MNHEY and CDR2 SMNVEV (reference sequence). V was pared by 0 bases and J by 7 bases, with 19 bases between. TCRdb's copy holds only in-frame clones and misses some; the assay was immunoSEQ multiplex PCR. The top ten hold roughly 1.7% of the sample, which has tens of thousands of clones, 70% to 90% seen once. The sample was peripheral blood mononuclear cells (PBMCs). The chain employs TRBV27 and TRBJ2-7; D may correspond to TRBD1 or TRBD2 (5 bases each). The TCR originated in a woman between 18 and 30 years old. For the CDR3, the DNA is TGTGCCAGCAGTTTATCGAGGGGCGGTCCTCCGGGGGAGCAGTACTTC. Its protein is CASSLSRGGPPGEQYF.